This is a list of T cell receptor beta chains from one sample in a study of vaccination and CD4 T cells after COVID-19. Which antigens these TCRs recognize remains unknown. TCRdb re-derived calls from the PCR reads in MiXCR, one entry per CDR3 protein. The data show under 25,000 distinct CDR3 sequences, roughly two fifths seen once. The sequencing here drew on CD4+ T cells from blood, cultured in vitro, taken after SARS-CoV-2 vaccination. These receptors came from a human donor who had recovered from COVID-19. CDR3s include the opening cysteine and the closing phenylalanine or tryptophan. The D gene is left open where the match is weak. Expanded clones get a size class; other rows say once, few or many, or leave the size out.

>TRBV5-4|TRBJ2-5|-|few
TGTGCCAGCAGCATTGCGGGCCAAGAGACCCAGTACTTC
CASSIAGQETQYF
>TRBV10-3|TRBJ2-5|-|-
TGTGCCATCACAGGAGGGCCTTCGGAGACCCAGTACTTC
CAITGGPSETQYF
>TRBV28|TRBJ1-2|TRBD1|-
TGTGCCAGCCACAGGGGTCTTGGGTATGGCTACACCTTC
CASHRGLGYGYTF
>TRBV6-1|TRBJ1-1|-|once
TGTGCCACTCTGGGGGGGGGATTGAACACTGAAGCTTTCTTT
CATLGGGLNTEAFF
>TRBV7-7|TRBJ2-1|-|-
TGTGCCAGCAGCCAAGACAGAAACAATGAGCAGTTCTTC
CASSQDRNNEQFF
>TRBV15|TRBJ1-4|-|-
TGTGCCACCAGGCCACCACTCCGAGAGGAACTGTTTTTT
CATRPPLREELFF
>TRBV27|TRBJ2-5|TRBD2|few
TGTGCCAGCAGTTTTATCGGCCTTAAGACTAGCGGGGGAGTTCAAGAGACCCAGTACTTC
CASSFIGLKTSGGVQETQYF
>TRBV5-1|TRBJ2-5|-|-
TGCGCCAGCAGCTTAATGACAGGACAAGAGACCCAGTACTTC
CASSLMTGQETQYF
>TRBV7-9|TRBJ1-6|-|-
TGTGCCAGCAGCTTAAGCTGGTCGGCGAGCTCCTATAATTCACCCCTCCACTTT
CASSLSWSASSYNSPLHF
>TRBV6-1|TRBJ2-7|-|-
TGTGCCAGCAGCCGGTCCGGGGAGCAGTACTTC
CASSRSGEQYF